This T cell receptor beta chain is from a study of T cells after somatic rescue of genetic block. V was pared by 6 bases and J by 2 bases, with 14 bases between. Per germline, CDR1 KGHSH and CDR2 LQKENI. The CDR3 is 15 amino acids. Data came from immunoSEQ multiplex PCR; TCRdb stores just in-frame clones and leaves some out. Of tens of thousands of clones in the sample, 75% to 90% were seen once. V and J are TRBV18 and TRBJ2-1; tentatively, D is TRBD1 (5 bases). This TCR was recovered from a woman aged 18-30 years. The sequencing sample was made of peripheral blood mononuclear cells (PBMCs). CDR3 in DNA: TGTGCCAGCTCCCCGGTCAGGGCCACCTACAATGAGCAGTTCTTC. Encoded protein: CASSPVRATYNEQFF.